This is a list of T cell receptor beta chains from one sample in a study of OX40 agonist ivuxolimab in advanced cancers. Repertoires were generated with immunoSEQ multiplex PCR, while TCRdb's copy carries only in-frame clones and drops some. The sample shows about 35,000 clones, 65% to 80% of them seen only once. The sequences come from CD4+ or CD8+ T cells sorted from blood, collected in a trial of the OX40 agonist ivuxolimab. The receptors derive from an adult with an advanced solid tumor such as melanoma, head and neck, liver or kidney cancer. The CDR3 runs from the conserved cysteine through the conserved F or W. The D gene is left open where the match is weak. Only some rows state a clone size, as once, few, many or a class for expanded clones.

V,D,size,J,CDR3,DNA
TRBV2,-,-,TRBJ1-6,CASSDFRVRSPLHF,TGTGCCAGCAGTGATTTCAGGGTCCGATCACCCCTCCACTTT
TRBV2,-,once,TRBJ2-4,CASRPFRGDTKNIQYF,TGTGCCAGCAGGCCCTTCCGGGGGGACACCAAAAACATTCAGTACTTC
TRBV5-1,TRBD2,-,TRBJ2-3,CASNPAGLAGDTQYF,TGCGCCAGCAACCCCGCGGGACTAGCGGGCGATACGCAGTATTTT
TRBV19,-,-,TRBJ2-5,CASSIGPLVKTQYF,TGTGCCAGTAGTATCGGCCCCCTGGTGAAGACCCAGTACTTC
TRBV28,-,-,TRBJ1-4,CASRLRGEKLFF,TGTGCCAGCAGATTAAGAGGTGAAAAACTGTTTTTT
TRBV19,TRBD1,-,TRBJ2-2,CASSPGQHTGELFF,TGTGCCAGTAGCCCGGGACAGCACACCGGGGAGCTGTTTTTT
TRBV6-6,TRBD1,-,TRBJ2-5,CASSYTEDRRQTQYF,TGTGCCAGCAGTTACACCGAGGACAGGAGGCAGACCCAGTACTTC
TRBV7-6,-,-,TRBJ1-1,CASSLTGETEAFF,TGTGCCAGCAGCCTGACCGGGGAGACTGAAGCTTTCTTT
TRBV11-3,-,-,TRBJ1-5,CASSFADSNQPQHF,TGTGCCAGCAGCTTTGCGGATAGCAATCAGCCCCAGCATTTT
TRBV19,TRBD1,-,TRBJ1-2,CASSSDRNYGGYTF,TGTGCCAGTAGTTCGGACAGGAACTATGGTGGCTACACCTTC
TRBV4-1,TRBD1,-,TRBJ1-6,CASSLRGQGQGYNSPLHF,TGCGCCAGCAGCCTAAGGGGACAAGGACAGGGGTATAATTCACCCCTCCACTTT
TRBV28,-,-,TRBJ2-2,CASSVIAGANTGELFF,TGTGCCAGCAGCGTCATAGCTGGTGCGAACACCGGGGAGCTGTTTTTT
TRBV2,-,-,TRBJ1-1,CASRAGSRNTEAFF,TGTGCCAGCAGGGCAGGGTCGCGGAACACTGAAGCTTTCTTT
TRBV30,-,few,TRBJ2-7,CAWGTGTTTYEQYF,TGTGCCTGGGGAACCGGGACGACGACCTACGAGCAGTACTTC
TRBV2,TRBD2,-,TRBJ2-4,CASSTGLGKNIQYF,TGTGCCAGCAGTACGGGACTAGGGAAAAACATTCAGTACTTC
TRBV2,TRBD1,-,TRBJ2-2,CASSRDRGATGELFF,TGTGCCAGCAGCCGGGACAGGGGTGCCACCGGGGAGCTGTTTTTT
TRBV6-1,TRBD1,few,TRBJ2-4,CASSEERGQALAKNIQYF,TGTGCCAGCAGTGAAGAGAGGGGACAGGCCCTAGCCAAAAACATTCAGTACTTC
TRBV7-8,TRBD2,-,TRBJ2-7,CASSTRTSGVYEQYF,TGTGCCAGCAGCACGCGGACTAGCGGAGTTTACGAGCAGTACTTC
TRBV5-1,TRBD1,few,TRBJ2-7,CASSLVRTGGAYEQYF,TGCGCCAGCAGCTTGGTTCGGACAGGGGGCGCCTACGAGCAGTACTTC
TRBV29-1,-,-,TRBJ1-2,CSVGSANYGYTF,TGCAGCGTTGGGTCAGCTAACTATGGCTACACCTTC
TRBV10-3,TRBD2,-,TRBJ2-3,CAISDRGGSTDTQYF,TGTGCCATCAGTGATCGGGGGGGGAGCACAGATACGCAGTATTTT
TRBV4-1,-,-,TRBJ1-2,CASSQEPGSLGGYTF,TGCGCCAGCAGCCAAGAACCAGGCTCTTTAGGTGGCTACACCTTC
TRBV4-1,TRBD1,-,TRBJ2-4,CASRLVLGQGEQNIQYF,TGCGCCAGCAGGCTCGTCCTTGGACAGGGGGAACAAAACATTCAGTACTTC
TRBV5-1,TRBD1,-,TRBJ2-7,CASSSWDRAYEQYF,TGCGCCAGCAGCTCTTGGGACAGGGCATACGAGCAGTACTTC
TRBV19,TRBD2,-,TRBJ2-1,CASSPAAGAYNEQFF,TGTGCCAGTAGCCCCGCGGCGGGGGCCTACAATGAGCAGTTCTTC
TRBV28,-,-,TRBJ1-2,CASSLDSLGYGYTF,TGTGCCAGCAGTTTGGACTCCCTCGGCTATGGCTACACCTTC
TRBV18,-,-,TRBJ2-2,CASSPTVTGSNTGELFF,TGTGCCAGCTCACCAACCGTGACAGGATCGAACACCGGGGAGCTGTTTTTT
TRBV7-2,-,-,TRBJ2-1,CASSVGGSGYNEQFF,TGTGCCAGCAGCGTAGGGGGTAGCGGTTACAATGAGCAGTTCTTC
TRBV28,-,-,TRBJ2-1,CASSLSSSGTSNEQFF,TGTGCCAGCAGTTTATCGAGTTCGGGCACGAGCAATGAGCAGTTCTTC
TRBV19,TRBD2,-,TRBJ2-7,CASSINSGSYEQYF,TGTGCCAGTAGTATTAATAGCGGGAGCTACGAGCAGTACTTC
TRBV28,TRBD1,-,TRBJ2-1,CASSSPWDRSSYNEQFF,TGTGCCAGCAGTTCCCCTTGGGACAGAAGCTCCTACAATGAGCAGTTCTTC
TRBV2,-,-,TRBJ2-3,CASSEGVDTQYF,TGTGCCAGCAGTGAGGGGGTAGATACGCAGTATTTT
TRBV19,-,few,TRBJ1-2,CATWSYGYTF,TGTGCCACGTGGAGCTATGGCTACACCTTC
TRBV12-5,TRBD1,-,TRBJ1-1,CASGLGQGDAFF,TGTGCTAGTGGTTTGGGACAGGGGGATGCTTTCTTT
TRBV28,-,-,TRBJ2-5,CASFGGETQYF,TGTGCCAGTTTTGGGGGAGAGACCCAGTACTTC
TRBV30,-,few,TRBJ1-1,CAWRAGRLNTEAFF,TGTGCCTGGAGGGCAGGGCGGTTGAACACTGAAGCTTTCTTT
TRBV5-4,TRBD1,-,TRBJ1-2,CASSSRQGRSYTF,TGTGCCAGCAGCTCGCGACAGGGTAGGAGCTACACCTTC
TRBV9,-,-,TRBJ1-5,CASSGQGQDQPQHF,TGTGCCAGTTCGGGGCAGGGGCAGGATCAGCCCCAGCATTTT
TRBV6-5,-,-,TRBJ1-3,CASSPGITGNTIYF,TGTGCCAGCAGCCCAGGAATTACTGGAAACACCATATATTTT
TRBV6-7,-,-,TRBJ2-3,CASSYSKGCSDTQYF,TGTGCCAGCAGTTACTCGAAGGGTTGTTCAGATACGCAGTATTTT
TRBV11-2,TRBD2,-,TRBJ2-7,CASSNGASGSSYEQYF,TGTGCCAGCAGCAACGGGGCTAGCGGGAGCTCCTACGAGCAGTACTTC
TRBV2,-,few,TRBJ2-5,CASTGPVRETQYF,TGTGCCTCAACCGGGCCTGTGCGGGAGACCCAGTACTTC
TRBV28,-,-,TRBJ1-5,CASRRVTAGQPQHF,TGTGCCAGCAGGAGGGTCACGGCGGGTCAGCCCCAGCATTTT
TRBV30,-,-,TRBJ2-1,CAWSYRVNGNEQFF,TGTGCCTGGAGTTACCGTGTAAACGGAAATGAGCAGTTCTTC